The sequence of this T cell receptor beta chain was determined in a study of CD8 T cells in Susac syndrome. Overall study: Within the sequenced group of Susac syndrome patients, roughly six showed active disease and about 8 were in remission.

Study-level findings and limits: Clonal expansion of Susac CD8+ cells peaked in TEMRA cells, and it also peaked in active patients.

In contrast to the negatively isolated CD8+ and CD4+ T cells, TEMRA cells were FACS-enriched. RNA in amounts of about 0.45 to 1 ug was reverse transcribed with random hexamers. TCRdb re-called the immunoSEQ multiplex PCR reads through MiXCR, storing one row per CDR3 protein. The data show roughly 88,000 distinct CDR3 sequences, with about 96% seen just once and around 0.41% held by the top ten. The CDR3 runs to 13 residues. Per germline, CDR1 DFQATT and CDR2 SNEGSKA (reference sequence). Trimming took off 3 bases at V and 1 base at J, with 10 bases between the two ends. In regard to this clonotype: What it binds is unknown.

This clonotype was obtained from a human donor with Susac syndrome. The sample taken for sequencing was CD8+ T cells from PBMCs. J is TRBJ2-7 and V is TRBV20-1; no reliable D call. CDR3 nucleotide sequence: TGCAGTGCTAGTCAAGGGCTGTCCTACGAGCAGTACTTC. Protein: CSASQGLSYEQYF.